The next 16 T cell receptor beta chains were all read from a single sample in a study of shared clonotypes between healthy human individuals (TCRdb year 2020). The library was built by means of the immunoSEQ multiplex PCR assay. TCRdb took this table from immuneACCESS and kept in-frame rearrangements with V and J called. Such tables lack part of the clones; where checked against another copy, unresolved V genes explain under half of the gap, and the rest is unexplained. Recorded for this sample are about 92,000 clones; roughly 45% of them occurred a single time. The top ten clonotypes cover about 14% of the sample. Sequencing used PBMCs. These receptors were taken from a woman aged 40 to 49 in good health. Some clones in this sample may be carry-over from other donors' samples.

This clone was found many times. The sample has other DNA sequences that encode this CDR3 too. V gene TRBV15 combines with J gene TRBJ2-3; D call uncertain. V dropped 0 bases and J dropped 3 bases, with 1 base sitting between them. The V gene's germline CDR1 is LNHNV and CDR2 YYDKDF (reference sequence). This CDR3 region has 12 residues. CDR3 nucleotide sequence: TGTGCCACCAGCAGAGAAACAGATACGCAGTATTTT. Translating gives CATSRETDTQYF. Looking up the rest from reference TRBV15 and TRBJ2-3 gives the full variable domain: DAMVIQNPRYQVTQFGKPVTLSCSQTLNHNVMYWYQQKSSQAPKLLFHYYDKDFNNEADTPDNFQSRRPNTSFCFLDIRSPGLGDTAMYLCATSRETDTQYFGPGTRLTVL.

This clone was picked up many times. The chain joins TRBV27 to TRBJ2-3; a possible D gene is TRBD1 (6 bases). The CDR3 loop spans 13 amino acids. V was clipped by 6 bases and J by 4 bases, with 11 bases between them. The germline V gene encodes CDR1 MNHEY and CDR2 SMNVEV (reference sequence). The CDR3, as DNA: TGTGCCAGCAGGTATCACAGGGCAGATACGCAGTATTTT. Residues: CASRYHRADTQYF.

This clone was counted at least ten times. The rearrangement joins TRBV2 to TRBJ1-4; D ambiguous. Germline loops: CDR1 SNHLY, CDR2 FYNNEI. The CDR3 extends over 13 amino acids. V dropped 7 bases and J dropped 2 bases, with 8 bases sitting between them. Here the CDR3 reads CASNRITNEKLFF. CDR3 bases: TGTGCCAGCAACCGGATTACTAATGAAAAACTGTTTTTT.

This clone showed up just a few times. DNA for the CDR3: TGTGCCAGTAGTTGGGGGGATCAGCCCCAGCATTTT. This translates into CASSWGDQPQHF. The chain carries TRBV19 and TRBJ1-5; D perhaps matches TRBD1 (5 bases). The CDR3 is 12 residues long. Germline V gene sequence: CDR1 LNHDA, CDR2 SQIVND (reference sequence). V was clipped by 5 bases and J by 5 bases, with 7 bases between them.

The rearrangement links TRBV4-3 to TRBJ1-4; weak D call: TRBD1 (5 bases). The CDR3 is made up of 13 amino acids. V was pared by 5 bases and J by 5 bases, with 9 bases between. Germline V gene sequence: CDR1 LGHNA, CDR2 YSLEER. As DNA, the CDR3 is TGCGCCAGCAGCGCCCGACAGAATGAAAAACTGTTTTTT. This translates into CASSARQNEKLFF.

Here the CDR3 reads CASTLPGGHEQYF. The CDR3 DNA follows: TGTGCCAGCACTCTCCCCGGAGGACACGAGCAGTACTTC. The rearrangement uses TRBV28 and TRBJ2-7; D possibly corresponds to TRBD2 (5 bases). This CDR3 is 13 amino acids long. Germline assignment: CDR1 MDHEN and CDR2 SYDVKM. V shed 7 bases and J shed 5 bases, with 15 bases lying between them.

The chain couples TRBV6-4 to TRBJ2-1, with 8 bases aligning to TRBD2. J was trimmed by 10 bases and V by 0 bases; bases with no gene match: 11. Germline CDR1 is MRHNA and CDR2 is SNTAGT. The CDR3 loop spans 16 amino acids. CDR3 DNA: TGTGCCAGCAGTGACTCTGCTAGCGGGTTACCCTACGAGCAGTTCTTC. Translation gives CASSDSASGLPYEQFF.

This clone has just one count. One end of the junction is discordant with germline, which a read error may explain. The chain uses TRBV6-4 and TRBJ2-6, with a weak D call TRBD2 (6 bases). This CDR3 comprises 16 residues. CDR1 and CDR2 from the germline V gene are MRHNA and SNTAGT. Written as DNA, the CDR3 is TGTGCCAGCAGTTACTCGGAGGGTTCTGGGGCCAACGTCCTGACTTTC. It is translated as CASSYSEGSGANVLTF.

This clone was recorded many times. The rearrangement joins TRBV28 to TRBJ2-1, with no clear D. The V end lost 4 bases, the J end lost 0 bases, and 10 bases lay between the germline ends. The CDR3 covers 15 residues. Germline CDR1 reads MDHEN; CDR2 reads SYDVKM. The CDR3 here is CASSYGLSSYNEQFF. CDR3 nucleotide sequence: TGTGCCAGCAGTTACGGCCTTAGCTCCTACAATGAGCAGTTCTTC.

V gene TRBV7-2 combines with J gene TRBJ2-5; D is perhaps TRBD1 (6 bases). The CDR3 has 14 amino acids. V shed 1 base and J shed 3 bases, with 9 bases lying between them. Germline lookup yields CDR1 SGHTA and CDR2 FQGNSA. CDR3 sequence (DNA): TGTGCCAGCAGCTTAGGGGCAGGGGAAGAGACCCAGTACTTC. Its translation is CASSLGAGEETQYF.

In its sample, this clone was seen a few times. CDR3 in amino acids: CASSPFDLNTEAFF. The CDR3 DNA reads as TGTGCCAGCAGCCCCTTCGATCTGAACACTGAAGCTTTCTTT. The chain couples TRBV11-2 to TRBJ1-1; D gene uncertain. The CDR3 runs to 14 residues. Between the trimmed V and J ends, which lost 5 bases and 0 bases, there was a span of 10 bases. Germline-derived CDR1 and CDR2 are SGHAT and FQNNGV.

This clone was recorded many times. One base separates it from a far larger clone, so it is likely a read error. The chain recombines TRBV4-1 with TRBJ2-7; TRBD1 is a possible D gene (6 bases). The CDR3 contains 13 residues. Trimming removed 6 bases from V and 6 bases from J, with 15 bases in between. From germline, CDR1 is MGHRA and CDR2 YSYEKL. The CDR3: CASRRDINSEQYF. Written as DNA, the CDR3 is TGCGCCAGCAGAAGGGACATCAATTCCGAGCAGTACTTC.

This clone has a handful of counts. This sequence joins TRBV30 and TRBJ2-1; the match to TRBD2 covers 11 bases. This CDR3 is 15 amino acids long. V was pared by 1 base and J by 10 bases, with 9 bases of the junction left unmatched. The germline gives CDR1 GTSNPN, CDR2 SVGIG (reference sequence). The CDR3 DNA reads TGTGCCTGGAGTGACGGAGGGACTAGCGGTTGGGAGCAGTTCTTC. Translated: CAWSDGGTSGWEQFF.

This clone was seen repeatedly, ten times or more. V gene TRBV30 combines with J gene TRBJ2-7; 11 bases fit TRBD2. V lost 0 bases and J lost 4; bases outside the gene matches: 2. Germline values: CDR1 GTSNPN, CDR2 SVGIG (reference sequence). There are 14 residues in the CDR3. CDR3: CAWSVVAGGYEQYF. The DNA for the CDR3 is TGTGCCTGGAGTGTTGTAGCGGGAGGGTACGAGCAGTACTTC.

The chain has TRBV6-5 and TRBJ1-5, with D tentatively TRBD1 (5 bases). Trimming stripped 2 bases from V and 5 bases from J, with 7 bases between. The CDR3 consists of 13 residues. Germline CDR1 is MNHEY and CDR2 is SVGAGI. DNA for the CDR3: TGTGCCAGCAGTTACGTGGGGGATCAGCCCCAGCATTTT. Residues: CASSYVGDQPQHF.

Concerning this clone: A far bigger clonotype differs at one base, so this is likely a read error. The chain combines TRBV18 with TRBJ2-7; 7 bases fit TRBD2. Germline V gene data show CDR1 as KGHSH and CDR2 as LQKENI. This CDR3 contains 13 residues. The CDR3 is CASSPGEGYGQYF. CDR3 bases: TGTGCCAGCTCACCAGGGGAGGGCTACGGGCAGTACTTC.